This T cell receptor beta chain is drawn from a study of stem cell transplantation in POMP-related autoinflammatory disease. Comment on this clone: Its cognate antigen is unknown.

Study-level points and caveats: A trend toward lower repertoire diversity and greater clonality appeared in every analyzed T-cell subset of PRAID patients.

Sequencing used immunoSEQ multiplex PCR; TCRdb keeps in-frame clones, though not all of them. The table lists some 70,000 clones, just over 90% of them singletons. Prominent immunodeficiency with autoinflammation defined PRAID. The CDR3 has 15 residues. Trimming cost V 6 bases and J 3 bases; bases outside gene matches: 6. Germline V gives CDR1 MNHEY, CDR2 SVGAGI. This TCR was sampled from a human patient with POMP-related autoinflammation and immune dysregulation (PRAID). The graft donor may account for some of the T cells. The sample here was CD4+ T cells from PBMCs, taken after stem cell transplantation. The chain joins TRBV6-5 to TRBJ1-4; TRBD1 matches at 8 bases. CDR3 sequence (DNA): TGTGCCAGCAGCCACACCAGGGGGCCTAATGAAAAACTGTTTTTT. This translates into CASSHTRGPNEKLFF.